These T cell receptor beta chains were read from a single sample in a study of cytomegalovirus exposure and HLA in healthy donors. TCRdb keeps only in-frame clones here, not all; method: immunoSEQ multiplex PCR. Counted here are about 150,000 clones, around 79% occurring once; the ten biggest clones make up 1.3% to 1.5%. The material sequenced was PBMCs. These receptors all come from a man between 18 and 29 years old in good health and CMV-seronegative. Each CDR3 is given without its conserved first and last residue. The D gene is left open where the match is weak.

TRBV28	TRBJ1-2	TRBD1	ASSSTGFYGYT
TRBV14	TRBJ2-7	.	ASSQDRQLYEQY
TRBV4-1	TRBJ1-2	TRBD1	ASSQEGTGDYGYT
TRBV7-9	TRBJ1-4	.	ASSTGFEKLF
TRBV20-1	TRBJ1-1	.	SEGRAF
TRBV2	TRBJ2-6	.	ASSVDTLFSGANVLT
TRBV23-1	TRBJ2-5	.	ASSQSGREEQETQY
TRBV6-6	TRBJ1-5	.	ASSYSGAESNQPQH
TRBV19	TRBJ2-1	TRBD2	ASSSGRSGGYNEQF
TRBV18	TRBJ2-7	TRBD1	ASSPRTGGPSYEQY